This is a list of T cell receptor beta chains from one sample in a study of T cells in Graves' hyperthyroidism and ophthalmopathy. A single record per CDR3 protein comes from TCRdb applying MiXCR to the multiplex PCR reads. This table has 350,000 or so distinct CDR3 sequences, over 20% appearing once. Sequencing used blood. The receptors stem from a woman between 45 and 65 years old with Graves' hyperthyroidism. The CDR3 runs from the conserved cysteine through the conserved F or W. The D gene is left open where the match is weak. Clone size is not always given. Where it is, it says once, few, many or a class for expanded clones.

D	V	J	size	length	CDR3	DNA
.	TRBV5-1	TRBJ1-1	many	14	CASSLERPNTEAFF	TGCGCCAGCAGCTTGGAAAGGCCGAACACTGAAGCTTTCTTT
TRBD2	TRBV28	TRBJ2-7	many	15	CASSSLSGVDYEQYF	TGTGCCAGCAGTTCTCTGAGCGGGGTTGACTACGAGCAGTACTTC
TRBD1	TRBV27	TRBJ2-1	many	14	CASSLTQGSNEQFF	TGTGCCAGCAGTTTAACACAGGGGAGCAATGAGCAGTTCTTC
.	TRBV3-1	TRBJ1-4	many	15	CASTHKNDLNEKLFF	TGTGCCAGCACCCACAAGAATGACCTTAATGAAAAACTGTTTTTT
.	TRBV11-2	TRBJ2-5	many	14	CASSPFRGPETQYF	TGTGCCAGCAGCCCCTTTAGGGGACCGGAGACCCAGTACTTC
TRBD2	TRBV9	TRBJ2-7	many	14	CASSVVSGLGEQYF	TGTGCCAGCAGCGTAGTTTCGGGACTAGGCGAGCAGTACTTC
TRBD2	TRBV5-6	TRBJ2-5	few	18	CASSSRTSGRVGGETQYF	TGTGCCAGCAGCTCCCGGACTAGCGGGAGAGTGGGAGGTGAGACCCAGTACTTC
.	TRBV27	TRBJ1-1	.	13	CASRMTVGTEAFF	TGTGCCAGCAGGATGACAGTGGGCACTGAAGCTTTCTTT
.	TRBV20-1	TRBJ2-6	.	16	CSAAAYLKAGANVLTF	TGCAGTGCTGCCGCTTACTTAAAGGCTGGGGCCAACGTCCTGACTTTC
TRBD1	TRBV27	TRBJ1-6	.	16	CASSLGDSSYNSPLHF	TGTGCCAGCAGTCTAGGGGACAGCTCCTATAATTCACCCCTCCACTTT
.	TRBV7-8	TRBJ1-4	many	15	CASSLGTRIGEKLFF	TGTGCCAGCAGCTTAGGAACCAGGATAGGGGAAAAACTGTTTTTT
.	TRBV7-8	TRBJ2-7	many	12	CASSLDGDEQYF	TGTGCCAGCAGCTTAGATGGGGACGAGCAGTACTTC
TRBD1	TRBV4-2	TRBJ1-1	few	15	CASSQVNRGNTEAFF	TGTGCCAGCAGCCAAGTAAACAGGGGGAACACTGAAGCTTTCTTT
.	TRBV7-2	TRBJ2-7	.	20	CASSSHPRGVAHQPHHEQYF	TGTGCCAGCAGCTCCCACCCCCGAGGAGTAGCTCATCAACCCCACCACGAGCAGTACTTC
.	TRBV11-3	TRBJ2-7	many	13	CASSLDPRLEQYF	TGTGCCAGCAGCTTAGATCCCCGACTGGAGCAGTACTTC
TRBD2	TRBV10-3	TRBJ2-7	.	15	CAISERSSGPYEQYF	TGTGCCATCAGTGAGAGGTCTAGCGGGCCCTACGAGCAGTACTTC